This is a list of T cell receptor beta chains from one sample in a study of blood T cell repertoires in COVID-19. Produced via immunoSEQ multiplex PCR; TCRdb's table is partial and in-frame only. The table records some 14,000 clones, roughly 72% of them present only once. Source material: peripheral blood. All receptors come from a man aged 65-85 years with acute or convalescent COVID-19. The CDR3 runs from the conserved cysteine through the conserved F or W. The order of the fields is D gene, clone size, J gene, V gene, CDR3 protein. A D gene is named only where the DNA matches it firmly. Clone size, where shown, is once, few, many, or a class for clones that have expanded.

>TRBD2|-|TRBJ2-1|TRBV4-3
CASSQELGLPNEQFF
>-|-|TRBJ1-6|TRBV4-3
CASSQDGLGGRPLHF
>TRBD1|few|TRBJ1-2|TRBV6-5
CASIPGQLPSGYTF
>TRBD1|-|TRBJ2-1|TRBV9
CASSPGQGRYNEQFF
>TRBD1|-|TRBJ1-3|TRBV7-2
CASSLGAGGENTIYF
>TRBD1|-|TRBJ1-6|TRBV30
CAWRNPGQGRSPLHF
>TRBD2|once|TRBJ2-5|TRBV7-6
CASSLEASGGAGYQETQYF
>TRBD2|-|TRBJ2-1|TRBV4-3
CASSRGGRARVEQFF
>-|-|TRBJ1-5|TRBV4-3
CASSQGPSNQPQHF
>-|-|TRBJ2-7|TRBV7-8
CASSFSRGTEQYF
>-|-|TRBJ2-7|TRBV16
CASSPPAAWEQYF
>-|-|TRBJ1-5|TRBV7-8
CASSALGGLGSNQPQHF
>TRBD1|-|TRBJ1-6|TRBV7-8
CASSLEDRVFYNSPLHF
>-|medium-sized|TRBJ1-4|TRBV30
CAWSSGVQEKLFF
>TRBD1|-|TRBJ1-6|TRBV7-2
CASSYYPQGKGSPLHF
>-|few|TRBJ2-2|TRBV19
CASRLRNTGELFF
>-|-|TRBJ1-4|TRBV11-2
CASSLAEATNEKLFF
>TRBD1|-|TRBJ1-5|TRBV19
CASSFGQGYQPQHF
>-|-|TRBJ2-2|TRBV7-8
CASRNRLTGELFF